These T cell receptor beta chains were read from a single sample in a study of T cells expressing NK-cell markers. TCRdb reprocessed the 5' RACE reads, with one entry per CDR3 protein and no DNA. The sample has about 180,000 distinct CDR3 sequences. Sequences were obtained from blood T cells: a sorted CD56 or NKG2C T cell subset, CD4+ or CD8+ T cells, or bulk PBMC T cells (not recorded which). These receptors originate from a man aged 18 to 69 in good health. CDR3s include the opening cysteine and the closing phenylalanine or tryptophan.

>TRBJ2-5|TRBV6-1
CASSEWRGGETQYF
>TRBJ1-1|TRBV9
CASSETLGVQDTEAFF
>TRBJ2-1|TRBV2
CASSEAGDRVYNEQFF
>TRBJ1-2|TRBV6-1
CASRQGQGIVYGYTF
>TRBJ2-7|TRBV20-1
CSATTGGSAYEQYF
>TRBJ1-2|TRBV20-1
CSARDKGDYGYTF
>TRBJ2-1|TRBV27
CASSYGQVGEQFF
>TRBJ2-1|TRBV19
CATARDSYNEQFF
>TRBJ2-1|TRBV6-1
CASSEVVTASEQFF
>TRBJ1-2|TRBV28
CASTRDGGPANYGYTF
>TRBJ2-3|TRBV4-1
CASSQDFPSTDTQYF
>TRBJ2-3|TRBV6-2/TRBV6-3
CASSSWIAGVGDTQYF
>TRBJ2-7|TRBV3-1
CASSQATGNLEQYF
>TRBJ1-1|TRBV29-1
CSVVSGPRREAFF
>TRBJ2-3|TRBV5-6
CASSLVGPSRGLITDTQYF
>TRBJ2-3|TRBV3-1
CASSPRLAGGRTDTQYF
>TRBJ2-5|TRBV6-1
CASRSGGFQETQYF
>TRBJ1-6|TRBV2
CASRDIGASSYNSPLHF
>TRBJ2-3|TRBV3-1
CASSPGGSRTDTQYF
>TRBJ2-5|TRBV6-5
CASSYSGQLYQETQYF
>TRBJ1-4|TRBV7-9
CASSLGATNEKLFF
>TRBJ2-1|TRBV20-1
CSAEGDQSGNEQFF
>TRBJ2-7|TRBV20-1
CSAPRGSEQYF
>TRBJ2-2|TRBV6-2/TRBV6-3
CASSYYEIGRAIGNTGELFF
>TRBJ2-7|TRBV7-9
CASSPAGTGLHEQYF
>TRBJ2-7|TRBV2
CASGTPYEQYF
>TRBJ2-5|TRBV5-1
CASSDRDAQETQYF
>TRBJ2-3|TRBV4-1
CASSPTGAFTDTQYF
>TRBJ2-2|TRBV15
CATSREETGGPNTGELFF
>TRBJ2-3|TRBV6-5
CASSSLLAGAEDTQYF
>TRBJ1-2|TRBV5-6
CASSRWGSNYGYTF
>TRBJ1-6|TRBV7-6
CASSLTGDSYNSPLHF
>TRBJ1-1|TRBV6-6
CASAGGPEAFF
>TRBJ2-2|TRBV27
CASSLPRNTGELFF
>TRBJ2-3|TRBV7-6
CASSLESYIADTQYF
>TRBJ2-6|TRBV9
CASSARPAGAGANVLTF
>TRBJ1-1|TRBV12-3/TRBV12-4
CASSFSPGQGLNTEAFF
>TRBJ2-7|TRBV12-3/TRBV12-4
CASSLTDPATGYEQYF
>TRBJ1-4|TRBV6-5
CASSYFPPGPTNEKLFF
>TRBJ2-3|TRBV7-9
CASSFHLARGTDTQYF
>TRBJ1-2|TRBV19
CASSEWDSGVGGYTF
>TRBJ2-7|TRBV5-1
CASSTGYQFGEQYF
>TRBJ1-1|TRBV20-1
CSARDRETEAFF
>TRBJ2-3|TRBV27
CASSLKRSGDTQYF
>TRBJ2-6|TRBV5-6
CASSPYNGNGANVLTF
>TRBJ1-2|TRBV7-9
CASSLARTGDYGYTF
>TRBJ1-2|TRBV6-1
CASTEGGDRYGYTF
>TRBJ2-3|TRBV6-1
CASSELLAGGGTDTQYF
>TRBJ2-5|TRBV20-1
CSARRGQGARETQYF
>TRBJ1-1|TRBV5-6
CASGLTDRNTEAFF
>TRBJ2-3|TRBV11-2
CASSKQLGLAGVYQDTDTQYF
>TRBJ2-4|TRBV27
CASSFGQGNIQYF
>TRBJ1-1|TRBV19
CASSIPPGAEAFF
>TRBJ2-3|TRBV12-3/TRBV12-4
CASSPPGPGVPGGDTQYF
>TRBJ2-7|TRBV5-4
CASTMIGNPYEQYF
>TRBJ2-2|TRBV5-4
CASSLFPSGDTGELFF
>TRBJ2-1|TRBV5-3
CARSSSEGQGARNNEQFF
>TRBJ2-2|TRBV12-3/TRBV12-4
CASTTPPGELFF
>TRBJ1-3|TRBV14
CASSQERLTGAGNTIYF
>TRBJ2-1|TRBV12-3/TRBV12-4
CATRRSSYNEQFF